A selection of T cell receptor beta chains follows, all from one sample in a study of siplizumab effects on memory and regulatory T cells. The assay was immunoSEQ multiplex PCR, and TCRdb's table has in-frame clones only and misses some. This sample has approximately 120,000 clones, with around 93% found just once. Sample: non-Treg CD4+ T cells sorted from blood. These receptors originate from a human donor in good health. Each CDR3 is given without its conserved first and last residue. Each record gives: J gene, V gene, D gene, CDR3 protein. The D gene is left open where the match is weak.

TRBJ1-2 TRBV6-6 TRBD1 ASSRDRGLGGYT
TRBJ2-2 TRBV18 . ASSPSGPGELF
TRBJ1-6 TRBV6-1 TRBD1 ASSDIPTGTGVSPLH
TRBJ2-1 TRBV7-3 TRBD2 ASSLASGGASYNEQF
TRBJ2-5 TRBV5-6 . ASSLEETQY
TRBJ2-3 TRBV7-6 TRBD2 ASRLGLAGNTDTQY
TRBJ1-3 TRBV28 TRBD1 ASSLVSLGQGKNTIY
TRBJ2-6 TRBV5-1 . ASSLDSSGANVLT
TRBJ2-4 TRBV7-9 TRBD2 ASSTGLAVQNIQY
TRBJ2-5 TRBV11-1 TRBD2 ASSHGTSATQY
TRBJ2-7 TRBV28 TRBD1 ASSGEDKTGWYSGSYEQY
TRBJ2-7 TRBV11-2 TRBD2 ASSPGRGLAGGSEQY
TRBJ2-3 TRBV10-1 TRBD2 ASSASGLPASTDTQY
TRBJ1-1 TRBV19 TRBD1 ASTLTGGWTEAF
TRBJ1-1 TRBV4-2 . ASSQVDTNTEAF
TRBJ2-4 TRBV5-1 TRBD2 ASSPPGLAGSNIQY
TRBJ2-4 TRBV9 TRBD1 ASSVGTGRLQIGDIQY
TRBJ2-3 TRBV13 TRBD1 ASSLGQGGDTQY
TRBJ2-7 TRBV10-3 . AISDPGGSSYEQY
TRBJ1-2 TRBV10-3 . AISGQIYGYT
TRBJ1-2 TRBV7-3 TRBD1 ASSLSGQGYGYT
TRBJ2-2 TRBV9 . ASSVLSGGTGELF
TRBJ2-7 TRBV18 TRBD1 ASSVTGGLVEQY